The source of this T cell receptor (beta chain) is a study of vaccination and CD4 T cells after COVID-19. A few counts support this clonotype. Its antigen is as yet unknown. The V end was cut by 5 bases, the J end by 0 bases, with 8 bases between. The CDR3 loop spans 14 amino acids. Germline loops: CDR1 MNHNS, CDR2 SASEGT. The treatment was: roughly ten-day PBMC culture with coronavirus spike peptide pools or control peptides (ViraFEST assay). PBMC cultures, at roughly 2.2 million cells per well, received about 9.9 IU/ml IL-2 and approximately 10 ug/ml peptide pools. Sequencing of cultured CD4+ T cell DNA used the Oncomine TCR Beta short-read assay. Each CDR3 protein gets one entry after TCRdb re-called the PCR reads with MiXCR. The table has 15,000 or so distinct CDR3 sequences, approximately 51% seen once; the top ten hold approximately 26%.

The specimen was cultured CD4+ T cells from blood, collected after SARS-CoV-2 vaccination. The chain has TRBV6-1 and TRBJ1-5; no reliable D call. This receptor was obtained from a human donor with COVID-19. The CDR3 reads CASSNPDSNQPQHF. Written as DNA, the CDR3 is TGTGCCAGCAGTAACCCGGATAGCAATCAGCCCCAGCATTTT.